This paragraph reports one T cell receptor beta chain. This specimen comes from a study of blood T cell repertoires in COVID-19. Study-level background: From T cells, B-cell-depleted T cells, or PBMCs came the material, which was cDNA or gDNA.

The V gene lost 3 bases and the J gene lost 2 bases, with 7 bases spanning the gap. The CDR3 contains 14 residues. CDR1 and CDR2 from the germline V gene are SGHDN and FVKESK. Repertoires were generated with immunoSEQ multiplex PCR, while TCRdb's copy carries only in-frame clones and drops some. The table includes about 150,000 clones, 65% to 85% detected once. This TCR was recovered from a woman in her sixties with acute or convalescent COVID-19. The specimen was peripheral blood. The chain carries TRBV14 and TRBJ2-2, with a possible D match to TRBD2 (5 bases). The CDR3 coding sequence is TGTGCCAGCAGCCATCTAGCTAACACCGGGGAGCTGTTTTTT. Translating gives CASSHLANTGELFF.